The clone carrying this T cell receptor (beta chain) was seen a handful of times. The antigen remains unidentified. The 5'RACE template-switching step produced TCR cDNA and added a universal primer site and UMIs. TCRdb processed the 5' RACE reads anew with MiXCR; each CDR3 protein has one entry. This table has approximately 260,000 distinct CDR3 sequences, roughly 13% appearing once. This CDR3 is built from 15 residues. V lost 5 bases and J lost 5, with 18 bases in between. This record belongs to a study of T cells after yellow fever vaccination. Study-wide context: When fractions had low cell numbers, they were prepared with SMART-Seq v4 Ultra Low Input.

Findings and limits, study-wide: A faster peak, day 5 versus 15, was reached by the weaker secondary response. Researchers noted that a small share of clonotypes showed up in both CD4 and CD8 compartments.

This receptor was taken from a man between 25 and 39 years old who received the YFV17D yellow fever vaccine. The J gene is TRBJ1-2, the V gene TRBV12-3 or TRBV12-4; D ambiguous. Sequenced here: CD4+ T cells sorted from PBMCs, sampled 45 days after the yellow fever booster vaccination. This CDR3 reads CASSPRAGSPYGYTF. DNA for the CDR3: TGTGCCAGCAGTCCTCGGGCAGGCTCCCCATATGGCTACACCTTC.